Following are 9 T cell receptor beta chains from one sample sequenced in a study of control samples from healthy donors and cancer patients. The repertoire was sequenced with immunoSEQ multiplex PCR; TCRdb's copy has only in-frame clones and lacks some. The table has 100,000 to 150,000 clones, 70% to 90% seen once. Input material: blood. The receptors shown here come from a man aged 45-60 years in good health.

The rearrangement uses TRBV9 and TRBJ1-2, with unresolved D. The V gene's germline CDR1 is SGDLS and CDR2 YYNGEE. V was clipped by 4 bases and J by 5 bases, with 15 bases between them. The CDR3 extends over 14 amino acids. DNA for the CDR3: TGTGCCAGCAGCCCCCGCCCGGGCCAGTATGGCTACACCTTC. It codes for CASSPRPGQYGYTF.

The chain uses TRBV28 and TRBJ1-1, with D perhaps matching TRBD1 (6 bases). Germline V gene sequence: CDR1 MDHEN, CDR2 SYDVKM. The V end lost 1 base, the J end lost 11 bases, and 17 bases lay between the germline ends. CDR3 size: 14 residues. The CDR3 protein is CASSLYGGVIGAFF. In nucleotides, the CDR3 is TGTGCCAGCAGTTTATATGGGGGCGTGATAGGGGCTTTCTTT. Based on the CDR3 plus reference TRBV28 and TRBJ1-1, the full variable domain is DVKVTQSSRYLVKRTGEKVFLECVQDMDHENMFWYRQDPGLGLRLIYFSYDVKMKEKGDIPEGYSVSREKKERFSLILESASTNQTSMYLCASSLYGGVIGAFFGQGTRLTVV.

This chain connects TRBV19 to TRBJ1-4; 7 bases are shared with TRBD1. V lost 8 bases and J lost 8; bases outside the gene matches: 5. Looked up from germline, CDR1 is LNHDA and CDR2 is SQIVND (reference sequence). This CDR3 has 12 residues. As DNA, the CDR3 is TGTGCCAGTCGCAGGGGGTTCGAAAAACTGTTTTTT. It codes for CASRRGFEKLFF.

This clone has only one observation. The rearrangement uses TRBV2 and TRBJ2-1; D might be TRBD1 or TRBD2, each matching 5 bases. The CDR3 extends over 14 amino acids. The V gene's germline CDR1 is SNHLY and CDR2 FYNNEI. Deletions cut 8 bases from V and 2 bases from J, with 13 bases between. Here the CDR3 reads CASARGVTYNEQFF. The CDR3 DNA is TGTGCCAGCGCTAGGGGAGTAACCTACAATGAGCAGTTCTTC.

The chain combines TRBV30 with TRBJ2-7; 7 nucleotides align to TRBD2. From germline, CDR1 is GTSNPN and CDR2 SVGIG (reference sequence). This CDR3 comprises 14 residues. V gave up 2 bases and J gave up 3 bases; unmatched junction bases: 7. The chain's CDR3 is CAWSLGGGSYEQYF. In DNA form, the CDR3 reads TGTGCCTGGAGTTTAGGCGGGGGAAGCTACGAGCAGTACTTC.

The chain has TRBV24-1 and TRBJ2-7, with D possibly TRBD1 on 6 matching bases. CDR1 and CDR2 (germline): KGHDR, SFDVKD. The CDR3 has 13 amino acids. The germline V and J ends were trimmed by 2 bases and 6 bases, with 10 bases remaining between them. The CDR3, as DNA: TGTGCCACCAGTGATTCACAGGGTTTCGAGCAGTACTTC. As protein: CATSDSQGFEQYF.

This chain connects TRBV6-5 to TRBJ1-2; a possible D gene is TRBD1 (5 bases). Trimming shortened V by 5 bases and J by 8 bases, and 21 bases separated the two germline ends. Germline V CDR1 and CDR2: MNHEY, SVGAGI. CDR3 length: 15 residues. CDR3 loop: CASSTEGLYGSGYTF. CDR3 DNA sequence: TGTGCCAGCAGTACCGAGGGACTGTACGGGTCGGGCTACACCTTC.

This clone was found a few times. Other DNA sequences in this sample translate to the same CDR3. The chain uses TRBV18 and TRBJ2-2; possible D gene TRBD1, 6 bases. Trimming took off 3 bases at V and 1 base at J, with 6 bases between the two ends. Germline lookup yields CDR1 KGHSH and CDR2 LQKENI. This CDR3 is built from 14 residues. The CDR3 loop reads CASSPGQNTGELFF. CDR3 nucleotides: TGTGCCAGCTCACCGGGACAGAACACCGGGGAGCTGTTTTTT.

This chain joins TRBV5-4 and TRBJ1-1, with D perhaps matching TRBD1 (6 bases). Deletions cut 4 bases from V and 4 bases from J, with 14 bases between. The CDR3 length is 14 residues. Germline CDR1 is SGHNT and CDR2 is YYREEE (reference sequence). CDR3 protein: CASSGPQGITEAFF. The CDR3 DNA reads TGTGCCAGCAGCGGCCCGCAGGGGATCACTGAAGCTTTCTTT.